The clone carrying this T cell receptor (beta chain) ranks as medium-sized (0.01 to 0.1%). V lost 3 bases and J lost 6; bases outside the gene matches: 12. The CDR3 covers 16 residues. Germline V gene data show CDR1 as DFQATT and CDR2 as SNEGSKA (reference sequence). The sample belongs to a study of metastatic and nonmetastatic thyroid tumors. No treatment had been given to any patient before thyroid surgery. Via MiXCR, TCRdb re-called the PCR reads. The table records around 15,000 clones, 25% to 30% of them present only once. The chain links TRBV20-1 to TRBJ2-7; 12 bases are shared with TRBD1. The specimen was blood. The sequence came from a female donor with papillary thyroid cancer or a benign thyroid nodule (not recorded which). Some clones in this sample may be carry-over from other donors' samples. The CDR3 is CSASATTGTGGSEQYF. The DNA of the CDR3 is TGCAGTGCTAGTGCAACGACCGGGACAGGGGGCAGCGAGCAGTACTTC.